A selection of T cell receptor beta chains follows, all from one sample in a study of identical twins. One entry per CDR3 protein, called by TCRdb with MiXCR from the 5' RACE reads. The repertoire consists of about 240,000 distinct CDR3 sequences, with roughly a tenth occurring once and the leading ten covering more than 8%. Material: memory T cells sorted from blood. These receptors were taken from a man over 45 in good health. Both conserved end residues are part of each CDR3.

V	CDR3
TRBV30	CAWRRGSGIEKLFF
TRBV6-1	CASRSPGNHEQFF
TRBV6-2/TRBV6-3	CASRDTTGSSGANVLTF
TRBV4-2	CASSQLTTEAFF
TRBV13	CASSLNGRGYSNQPQHF
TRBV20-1	CSAKYPSGQGAGTGELFF
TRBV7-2	CASSLAFGETQYF
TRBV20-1	CSASSRDRGRYSSYTEAFF
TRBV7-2	CASSLIGGAGNIQYF
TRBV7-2	CASSMSGWPYEQYF
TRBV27	CASSLYPGAAGEQFF